These T cell receptor beta chains were read from a single sample in a study of blood T cell repertoires in COVID-19. Using immunoSEQ multiplex PCR, the repertoire was profiled, and TCRdb retains in-frame clones only, with some absent. The table has 140,000 or so clones, about 85% seen once. What was sequenced was peripheral blood. These TCRs come from a human donor with COVID-19, enrolled during active disease. The donor label of this sample is uncertain. Both conserved end residues are part of each CDR3. A D gene is named only where the DNA matches it firmly. Only some rows state a clone size, as once, few, many or a class for expanded clones.

D gene	V gene	J gene	clone size	CDR3 length	CDR3 DNA	CDR3 protein
TRBD2	TRBV7-2	TRBJ2-7	-	14	TGTGCCAGCAGAAGGACTAGCGGGGGATACGAGCAGTACTTC	CASRRTSGGYEQYF
TRBD2	TRBV9	TRBJ2-1	-	15	TGTGCCAGCAGCGGGGGGACTAGCGGGAGGGTCGAGCAGTTCTTC	CASSGGTSGRVEQFF
-	TRBV11-2	TRBJ1-2	-	13	TGTGCCAGCAACAGCCTATTGCGCCATGGCTACACCTTC	CASNSLLRHGYTF
TRBD1	TRBV28	TRBJ1-2	-	14	TGTGCCAGCAGGCGGACAGGAGCTAACTATGGCTACACCTTC	CASRRTGANYGYTF
-	TRBV18	TRBJ2-1	once	14	TGTGCCAGCTCACCACAGAGCGGCTACAATGAGCAGTTCTTC	CASSPQSGYNEQFF
-	TRBV19	TRBJ1-2	-	12	TGTGCCAGTAGTATGACTCCGGGTGGCTACACCTTC	CASSMTPGGYTF
-	TRBV5-6	TRBJ2-5	-	13	TGTGCCAGCAGCTTGCCAGACCAAGAGACCCAGTACTTC	CASSLPDQETQYF
TRBD1	TRBV6-5	TRBJ1-2	-	12	TGTGCCAGCAGGACAGGGATCGATGGCTACACCTTC	CASRTGIDGYTF
TRBD2	TRBV5-4	TRBJ2-3	-	16	TGTGCCAGCAGCCCCAATAGCGGGGGGGGCACAGATACGCAGTATTTT	CASSPNSGGGTDTQYF
-	TRBV5-1	TRBJ2-3	-	15	TGCGCCAGCAGCCCCCCTCGGGACATTACAGATACGCAGTATTTT	CASSPPRDITDTQYF
-	TRBV4-2	TRBJ2-5	-	13	TGTGCCAGCAGCCCACAGGACCAAGAGACCCAGTACTTC	CASSPQDQETQYF
TRBD2	TRBV30	TRBJ2-1	-	12	TGTGCCCGGGGACTAGAAGGCAATGAGCAGTTCTTC	CARGLEGNEQFF